What follows are 10 T cell receptor beta chains derived from one specimen sequenced in a study of cytotoxic CD8 clonotypes in ibrutinib-treated CLL. Here immunoSEQ multiplex PCR was the method, and the copy in TCRdb shows in-frame clones only, minus some. The sample has some 130,000 clones, 84% seen once. The source material was PBMCs, sampled after 24 months of ibrutinib treatment. These TCRs come from a human donor with chronic lymphocytic leukemia.

This clone was seen a single time. The rearrangement uses TRBV4-1 and TRBJ1-1; 7 bases are a match to TRBD1. V gave up 4 bases and J gave up 1 base; unmatched junction bases: 6. The CDR3 contains 15 residues. Germline lookup yields CDR1 MGHRA and CDR2 YSYEKL. The CDR3 coding sequence is TGCGCCAGCAGCCCCTTCGGGACAGCGAACACTGAAGCTTTCTTT. Translating it yields CASSPFGTANTEAFF.

This rearrangement joins TRBV28 to TRBJ2-5; D ambiguous. CDR1 and CDR2 from the germline V gene are MDHEN and SYDVKM. CDR3 size: 10 residues. Trimming took off 8 bases at V and 13 bases at J, with 14 bases between the two ends. CDR3 DNA sequence: TGTGCCAGCGGTCAGTCCCCGTGGTACTTC. Translated: CASGQSPWYF. The full variable domain, completed using reference TRBV28 and TRBJ2-5, is DVKVTQSSRYLVKRTGEKVFLECVQDMDHENMFWYRQDPGLGLRLIYFSYDVKMKEKGDIPEGYSVSREKKERFSLILESASTNQTSMYLCASGQSPWYFGPGTRLLVL.

This clone occurred many times. The rearrangement joins TRBV7-2 to TRBJ1-2, with a tentative D call TRBD1 (6 bases). V lost 2 bases and J 1 base, leaving 14 bases between the germline ends. Germline V gives CDR1 SGHTA, CDR2 FQGNSA. The CDR3 loop spans 16 amino acids. CDR3 in DNA: TGTGCCAGCAGCTTACGTAAGGGGGGCATTAACTATGGCTACACCTTC. This translates into CASSLRKGGINYGYTF. The entire variable domain, with the rest obtained from reference TRBV7-2 and TRBJ1-2, is as follows: GAGVSQSPSNKVTEKGKDVELRCDPISGHTALYWYRQSLGQGLEFLIYFQGNSAPDKSGLPSDRFSAERTGGSVSTLTIQRTQQEDSAVYLCASSLRKGGINYGYTFGSGTRLTVV.

This clone was recorded once. CDR3 loop: CASSSGLWGTQYF. In DNA, the CDR3 is TGTGCCAGCAGCTCTGGACTGTGGGGGACCCAGTACTTC. The chain couples TRBV7-2 to TRBJ2-5; D might be TRBD2 (5 bases). The CDR3 covers 13 residues. The ends were cut back, 4 bases at V and 7 bases at J, with 13 bases in the middle. Germline CDR1 reads SGHTA; CDR2 reads FQGNSA.

The V and J genes are TRBV18 and TRBJ1-1; D is uncertain. Germline lookup yields CDR1 KGHSH and CDR2 LQKENI. V was pared by 0 bases and J by 2 bases, with 10 bases between. The CDR3 has 15 amino acids. The CDR3 nucleotides read TGTGCCAGCTCACCACCTCGTTCGGTAAACACTGAAGCTTTCTTT. This translates into CASSPPRSVNTEAFF.

The V gene is TRBV9, the J gene TRBJ2-5; 14 bases map to TRBD2. Germline CDR1 is SGDLS and CDR2 is YYNGEE. This CDR3 is built from 15 residues. Trimming cost V 0 bases and J 5 bases; bases outside gene matches: 0. CDR3 sequence: CASSVGTSGGETQYF. The CDR3 region has the DNA TGTGCCAGCAGCGTAGGGACTAGCGGGGGGGAGACCCAGTACTTC.

The DNA of the CDR3 is TGTGCCAGCAGTGAGGGGCAGACAGGGAACACCGGGGAGCTGTTTTTT. It is translated as CASSEGQTGNTGELFF. The gene calls are TRBV25-1 and TRBJ2-2, with a possible D match to TRBD1 (6 bases). This CDR3 is 16 amino acids long. The germline V gene has CDR1 MGHDK and CDR2 SYGVNS. V was cut by 3 bases and J by 1 base, with 12 bases left in between.

This sequence joins TRBV19 and TRBJ1-1, with 8 positions matching TRBD1. The CDR3 covers 14 residues. V shed 3 bases, J shed 1 base, and the junction held 1 base outside the gene matches. Germline CDR1 is LNHDA and CDR2 is SQIVND (reference sequence). CDR3: CASSIDRGNTEAFF. The CDR3 DNA reads TGTGCCAGTAGTATTGACAGGGGGAACACTGAAGCTTTCTTT.

The rearrangement joins TRBV30 to TRBJ1-1, with unresolved D. Germline loops: CDR1 GTSNPN, CDR2 SVGIG (reference sequence). Trimming pared 3 bases from V and 2 bases from J, leaving 7 bases between. The CDR3 runs to 12 residues. CDR3 sequence reads: CAWRTDNTEAFF. CDR3 sequence (DNA): TGTGCCTGGAGAACAGATAACACTGAAGCTTTCTTT.

This chain connects TRBV9 to TRBJ2-7, with a weak D call TRBD2 (6 bases). CDR1 SGDLS and CDR2 YYNGEE come from the germline V gene. Trimming pared 3 bases from V and 7 bases from J, leaving 14 bases between. The CDR3 loop spans 13 amino acids. The DNA for the CDR3 is TGTGCCAGCAGCGCCGCGGGACGGGGTGAGCAGTACTTC. It is translated as CASSAAGRGEQYF.